This TCR beta chain is from a study of beta chain features in type 1 diabetes. Study at large: Cell yields, age and gender were similar between patients and healthy donors.

Every isolated RNA sample was fully reverse transcribed, so sequencing captured expressed TCRB transcripts. Measured with immunoSEQ multiplex PCR; TCRdb has only the in-frame clones, and not every one. The sample carries about 150,000 clones, roughly 10% recorded once. The sequenced sample consisted of central memory CD4+ T cells from blood. The TCR sequence derives from a man aged 18 to 35 in good health.

CDR3 residues: CAISEWGSNQPQHF. CDR3 nucleotides: TGTGCCATCAGTGAGTGGGGAAGCAATCAGCCCCAGCATTTT. The rearrangement joins TRBV10-3 to TRBJ1-5; D unresolved. The germline V and J ends were trimmed by 1 base and 1 base, with 5 bases remaining between them. The CDR3 is made up of 14 amino acids. CDR1 and CDR2 (germline): ENHRY, SYGVKD.